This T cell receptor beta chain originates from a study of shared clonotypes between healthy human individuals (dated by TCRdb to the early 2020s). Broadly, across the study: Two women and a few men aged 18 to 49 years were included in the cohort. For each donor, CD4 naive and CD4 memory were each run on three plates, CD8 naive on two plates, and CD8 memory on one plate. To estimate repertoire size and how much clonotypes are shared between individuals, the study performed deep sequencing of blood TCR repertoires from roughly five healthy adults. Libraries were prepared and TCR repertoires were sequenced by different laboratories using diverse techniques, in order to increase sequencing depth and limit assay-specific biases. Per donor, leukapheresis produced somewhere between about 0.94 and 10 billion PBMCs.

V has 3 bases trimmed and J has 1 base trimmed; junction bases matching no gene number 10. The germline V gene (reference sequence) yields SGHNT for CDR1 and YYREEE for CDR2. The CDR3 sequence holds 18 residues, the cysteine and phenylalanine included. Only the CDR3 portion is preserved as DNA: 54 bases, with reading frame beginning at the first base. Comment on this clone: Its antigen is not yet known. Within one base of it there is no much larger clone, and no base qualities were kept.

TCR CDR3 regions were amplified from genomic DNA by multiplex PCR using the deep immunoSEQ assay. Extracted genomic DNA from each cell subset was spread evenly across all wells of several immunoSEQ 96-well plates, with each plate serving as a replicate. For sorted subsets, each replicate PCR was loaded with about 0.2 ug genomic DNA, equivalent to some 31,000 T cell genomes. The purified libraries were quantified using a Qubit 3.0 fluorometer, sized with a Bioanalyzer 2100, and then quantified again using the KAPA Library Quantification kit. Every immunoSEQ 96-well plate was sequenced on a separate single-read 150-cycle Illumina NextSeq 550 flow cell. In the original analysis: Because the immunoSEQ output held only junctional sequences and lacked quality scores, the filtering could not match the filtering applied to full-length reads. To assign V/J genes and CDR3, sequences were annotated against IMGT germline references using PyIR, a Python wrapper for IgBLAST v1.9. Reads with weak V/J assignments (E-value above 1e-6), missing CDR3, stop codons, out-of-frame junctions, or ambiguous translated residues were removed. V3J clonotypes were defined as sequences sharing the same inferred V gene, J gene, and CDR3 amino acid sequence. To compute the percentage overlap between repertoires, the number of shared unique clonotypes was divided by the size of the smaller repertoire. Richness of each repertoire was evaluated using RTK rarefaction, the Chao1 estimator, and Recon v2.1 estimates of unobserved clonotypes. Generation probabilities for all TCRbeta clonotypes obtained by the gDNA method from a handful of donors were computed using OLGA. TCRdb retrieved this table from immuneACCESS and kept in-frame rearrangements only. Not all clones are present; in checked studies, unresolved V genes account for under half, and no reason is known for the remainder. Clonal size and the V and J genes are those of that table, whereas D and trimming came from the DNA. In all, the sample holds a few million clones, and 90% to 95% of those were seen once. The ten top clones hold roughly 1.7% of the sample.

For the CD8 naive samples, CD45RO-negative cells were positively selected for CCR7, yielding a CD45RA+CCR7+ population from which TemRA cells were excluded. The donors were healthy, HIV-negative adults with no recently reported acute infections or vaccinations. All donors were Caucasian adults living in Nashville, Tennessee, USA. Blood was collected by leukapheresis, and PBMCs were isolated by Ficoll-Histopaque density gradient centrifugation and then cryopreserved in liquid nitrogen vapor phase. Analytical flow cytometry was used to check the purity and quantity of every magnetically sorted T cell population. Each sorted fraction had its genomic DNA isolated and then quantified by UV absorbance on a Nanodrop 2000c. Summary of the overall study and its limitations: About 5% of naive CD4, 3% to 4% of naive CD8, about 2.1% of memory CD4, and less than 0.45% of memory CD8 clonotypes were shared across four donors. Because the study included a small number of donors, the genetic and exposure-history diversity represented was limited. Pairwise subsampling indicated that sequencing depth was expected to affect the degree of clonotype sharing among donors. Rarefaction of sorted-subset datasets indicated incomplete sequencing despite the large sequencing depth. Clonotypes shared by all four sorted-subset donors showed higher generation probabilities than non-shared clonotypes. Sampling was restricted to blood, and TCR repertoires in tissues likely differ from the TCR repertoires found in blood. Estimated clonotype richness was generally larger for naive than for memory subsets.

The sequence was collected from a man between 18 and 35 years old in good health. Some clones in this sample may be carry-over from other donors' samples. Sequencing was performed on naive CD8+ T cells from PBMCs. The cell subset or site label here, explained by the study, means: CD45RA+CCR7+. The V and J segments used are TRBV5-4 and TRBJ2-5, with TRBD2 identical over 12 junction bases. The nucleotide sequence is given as TGTGCCAGCAGCTGGGGGGTGAGACTAGCGGGAGTCCAAGAGACCCAGTACTTC. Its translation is CASSWGVRLAGVQETQYF. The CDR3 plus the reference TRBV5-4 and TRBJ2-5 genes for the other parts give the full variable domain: ETGVTQSPTHLIKTRGQQVTLRCSSQSGHNTVSWYQQALGQGPQFIFQYYREEENGRGNFPPRFSGLQFPNYSSELNVNALELDDSALYLCASSWGVRLAGVQETQYFGPGTRLLVL.